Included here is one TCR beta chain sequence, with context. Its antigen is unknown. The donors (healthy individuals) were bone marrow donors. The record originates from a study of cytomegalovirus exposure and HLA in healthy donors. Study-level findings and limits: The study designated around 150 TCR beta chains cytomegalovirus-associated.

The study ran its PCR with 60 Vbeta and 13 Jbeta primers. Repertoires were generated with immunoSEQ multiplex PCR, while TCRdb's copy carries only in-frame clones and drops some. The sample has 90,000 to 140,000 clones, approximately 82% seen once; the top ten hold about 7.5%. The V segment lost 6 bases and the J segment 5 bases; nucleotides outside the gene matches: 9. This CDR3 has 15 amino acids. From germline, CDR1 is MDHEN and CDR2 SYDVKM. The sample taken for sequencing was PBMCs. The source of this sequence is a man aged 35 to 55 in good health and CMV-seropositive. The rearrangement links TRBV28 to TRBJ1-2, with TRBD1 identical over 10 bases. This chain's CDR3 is CASRPGQGGAYGYTF. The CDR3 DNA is TGTGCCAGCAGGCCTGGACAGGGGGGCGCTTATGGCTACACCTTC.